The source of this T cell receptor (beta chain) is a study of OX40 agonist ivuxolimab in advanced cancers. This CDR3 is 21 amino acids long. Losses at the gene ends were 5 bases for V and 11 bases for J; bases not matched to a gene: 30. Looked up from germline, CDR1 is SGDLS and CDR2 is YYNGEE. Some clones are missing from TCRdb's copy, which holds only in-frame ones; the method was immunoSEQ multiplex PCR. The sample carries 70,000 to 100,000 clones, 86% recorded once. The sequence was collected from an adult with an advanced solid tumor such as melanoma, head and neck, liver or kidney cancer. The J gene is TRBJ2-5, the V gene TRBV9, with 13 nucleotides matching TRBD2. The source material was CD4+ or CD8+ T cells sorted from blood, sampled in a trial of the OX40 agonist ivuxolimab. The CDR3: CASRESLGVGTSGNGEVGQYF. CDR3 coding DNA: TGTGCCAGCAGGGAAAGCCTGGGGGTAGGGACTAGCGGGAACGGGGAGGTAGGGCAGTACTTC.